The next 28 T cell receptor beta chains were all read from a single sample in a study of vaccination and CD4 T cells after COVID-19. The treatment denotes: roughly ten-day PBMC culture with coronavirus spike peptide pools or control peptides (ViraFEST assay). An Oncomine TCR Beta short-read assay was used to sequence the DNA from cultured CD4+ T cells. Each CDR3 protein is one row after TCRdb ran MiXCR on the PCR reads. The table records about 25,000 distinct CDR3 sequences, 60% to 80% of them present only once. What these receptors recognize is not known. The sample here was CD4+ T cells from blood, cultured in vitro, taken after SARS-CoV-2 vaccination. The receptors derive from a human donor who received a COVID-19 vaccine.

In this sample, this clonotype turned up a few times. J is TRBJ2-3 and V is TRBV6-5; 11 bases map to TRBD1. CDR1 and CDR2 (germline): MNHEY, SVGAGI. The CDR3 covers 20 residues. V trimming: 0 bases; J trimming: 2 bases; junction bases outside the gene matches: 13. The CDR3 region is CASSYSGQGAVSFLTDTQYF. The CDR3 nucleotides are TGTGCCAGCAGTTACTCTGGACAGGGGGCCGTGTCGTTCCTCACAGATACGCAGTATTTT.

The V gene is TRBV12-3 or TRBV12-4, the J gene TRBJ1-3, with D unclear. CDR3 length equals 13 residues. V lost 2 bases and J 1 base, leaving 3 bases between the germline ends. The CDR3 sequence: CASSLRSGNTIYF. The CDR3 region has the DNA TGTGCCAGCAGTTTACGTTCTGGAAACACCATATATTTT.

The V gene is TRBV5-4, the J gene TRBJ2-7; D unclear. The V gene's germline CDR1 is SGHNT and CDR2 YYREEE (reference sequence). This CDR3 has 14 amino acids. Trimming cost V 4 bases and J 0 bases, with 11 bases left between them. The chain's CDR3 is CASSITASSYEQYF. The CDR3 region has the DNA TGTGCCAGCAGCATCACGGCATCCTCCTACGAGCAGTACTTC.

The V gene is TRBV12-3 or TRBV12-4, the J gene TRBJ2-7; tentative D call: TRBD2 (7 bases). V dropped 4 bases and J dropped 3 bases, with 16 bases sitting between them. CDR3 length: 15 residues. For the CDR3, the DNA is TGTGCCAGCAGTTCACGGGGGGCCAAGAGCTACGAGCAGTACTTC. It yields the protein CASSSRGAKSYEQYF.

This chain joins TRBV18 and TRBJ1-2, with D hard to call. The CDR3 spans 13 residues. Germline loops: CDR1 KGHSH, CDR2 LQKENI. V was shortened by 1 base and J by 2 bases, with 5 bases between the two germline ends. For the CDR3, the DNA is TGTGCCAGCTCACCACAGGGAAACTATGGCTACACCTTC. Residues: CASSPQGNYGYTF.

This clonotype was recorded once. The chain joins TRBV24-1 to TRBJ2-2; D not certain. Germline V gene lookup returns CDR1 KGHDR and CDR2 SFDVKD. There are 15 residues in the CDR3. Trimming cost V 2 bases and J 3 bases, with 9 bases left between them. The CDR3 coding sequence is TGTGCCACCAGTGATTACGGTGGGGACACCGGGGAGCTGTTTTTT. Protein: CATSDYGGDTGELFF.

J is TRBJ2-3 and V is TRBV6-5; TRBD1 agrees at 9 bases. The CDR3 is 15 amino acids. Germline V gene sequence: CDR1 MNHEY, CDR2 SVGAGI. After removal of 6 bases from V and 4 bases from J, the junction contained 8 bases not matched to a gene. The CDR3 region has the DNA TGTGCCAGCAGCTACCGGGACAGGGAGCCAGATACGCAGTATTTT. It is translated as CASSYRDREPDTQYF.

The rearrangement links TRBV20-1 to TRBJ2-3, with 7 nucleotides matching TRBD2. The trim removed 5 bases at V and 0 bases at J, leaving 17 bases unmatched. The V gene's germline CDR1 is DFQATT and CDR2 SNEGSKA (reference sequence). The CDR3 is 18 amino acids. CDR3 coding DNA: TGCAGTGCTCCCACAGTTGGGGGTCGGGGGGTGAGCACAGATACGCAGTATTTT. Encoded protein: CSAPTVGGRGVSTDTQYF.

The rearrangement uses TRBV25-1 and TRBJ2-2, with 8 nucleotides matching TRBD1. Germline CDR1 is MGHDK and CDR2 is SYGVNS. The CDR3 sequence is 16 residues long. The ends lost 4 bases at V and 2 bases at J; junction bases unmatched: 6. In DNA form, the CDR3 reads TGTGCCAGCAGTGTCGGGACAGGACTTAACACCGGGGAGCTGTTTTTT. Translating it yields CASSVGTGLNTGELFF.

This chain connects TRBV7-9 to TRBJ1-4, with TRBD1 matching over 9 bases. From germline, CDR1 is SEHNR and CDR2 FQNEAQ (reference sequence). CDR3 size: 15 residues. The V segment lost 4 bases and the J segment 4 bases; nucleotides outside the gene matches: 4. The CDR3 region has the DNA TGTGCCAGCAGCTGGGGGACAGGGAGTAATGAAAAACTGTTTTTT. Protein: CASSWGTGSNEKLFF.

As DNA, the CDR3 is TGTGCCAGCAGCTTATCGGAGGGCGGAGCGTCAAGTTTCTTT. Translation gives CASSLSEGGASSFF. V is TRBV7-9 and J is TRBJ1-1; D remains ambiguous. The CDR3 has 14 residues. The V gene lost 2 bases and the J gene lost 13 bases, with 20 bases spanning the gap. Germline V lookup: CDR1 SEHNR, CDR2 FQNEAQ (reference sequence).

This clonotype has only a few counts. The rearrangement links TRBV20-1 to TRBJ1-3; D perhaps matches TRBD1 (5 bases). The CDR3 extends over 15 amino acids. Deletions cut 3 bases from V and 1 base from J, with 13 bases between. Germline lookup yields CDR1 DFQATT and CDR2 SNEGSKA (reference sequence). DNA of the CDR3: TGCAGTGCTAGGCCAGCTTCAGGGTCTGGAAACACCATATATTTT. Protein sequence: CSARPASGSGNTIYF.

This clonotype has only a few counts. This chain connects TRBV27 to TRBJ2-3, with TRBD1 matching over 10 bases. The V and J ends lost 5 bases and 2 bases, in that order; junction bases with no gene match: 10. The CDR3 totals 17 residues. CDR1 and CDR2 (germline): MNHEY, SMNVEV (reference sequence). CDR3 DNA sequence: TGTGCCAGCAGTCTCCCTTCGGGACAGGGGTTCACAGATACGCAGTATTTT. It encodes CASSLPSGQGFTDTQYF.

The chain uses TRBV6-2 or TRBV6-3 and TRBJ2-3; 10 bases are shared with TRBD2. The CDR3 runs to 18 residues. Germline V gene sequence: CDR1 MNHEY, CDR2 SVGEGT. V shed 5 bases, J shed 0 bases, and the junction held 11 bases outside the gene matches. CDR3 sequence: CASSKPGLAPTSTDTQYF. The CDR3 region has the DNA TGTGCCAGCAGTAAACCGGGACTAGCGCCAACTAGCACAGATACGCAGTATTTT.

This clonotype was observed once. The CDR3 sequence is CASSLRTGNSPLHF. Here the CDR3 DNA reads TGTGCCAGCAGCTTAAGGACAGGGAATTCACCCCTCCACTTT. The chain combines TRBV11-2 with TRBJ1-6; 8 bases match TRBD1. The junction had 1 base not matched to a gene; V was cut back by 2 bases and J by 7 bases. There are 14 residues in the CDR3. CDR1 and CDR2 (germline): SGHAT, FQNNGV.

The chain couples TRBV19 to TRBJ2-5, with 9 bases identical to TRBD1. The CDR3 runs 17 residues. Germline V lookup: CDR1 LNHDA, CDR2 SQIVND (reference sequence). Losses at the gene ends were 3 bases for V and 1 base for J; bases not matched to a gene: 9. CDR3: CASSIRGQGIGQETQYF. CDR3 nucleotide sequence: TGTGCCAGTAGTATCAGGGGACAGGGCATAGGCCAAGAGACCCAGTACTTC. Using reference TRBV19 and TRBJ2-5 for the parts outside the CDR3, the full variable domain is DGGITQSPKYLFRKEGQNVTLSCEQNLNHDAMYWYRQDPGQGLRLIYYSQIVNDFQKGDIAEGYSVSREKKESFPLTVTSAQKNPTAFYLCASSIRGQGIGQETQYFGPGTRLLVL.

J is TRBJ2-3 and V is TRBV12-3 or TRBV12-4; D gene unclear. Trimming removed 6 bases from V and 6 bases from J, with 10 bases in between. This CDR3 region has 12 residues. CDR3 residues: CASSPASDTQYF. In nucleotides, the CDR3 is TGTGCCAGCAGCCCGGCTTCGGATACGCAGTATTTT.

V is TRBV12-3 or TRBV12-4 and J is TRBJ2-2; 8 nucleotides agree with TRBD1. The CDR3 is 15 amino acids. Trimming at V came to 3 bases and at J to 3 bases, leaving 3 bases not matched to a gene. This CDR3 is CASSFRGLDTGELFF. The CDR3 region has the DNA TGTGCCAGCAGTTTCAGGGGGCTGGACACCGGGGAGCTGTTTTTT.

V usage is TRBV12-3 or TRBV12-4 and J usage is TRBJ2-5, with 7 bases that match TRBD2. This CDR3 spans 15 amino acids. Germline trimming cut 1 base from V and 1 base from J; bases unmatched to any gene: 3. The CDR3 sequence is CASSLGGLPQETQYF. The CDR3 DNA sequence: TGTGCCAGCAGTTTAGGGGGACTACCCCAAGAGACCCAGTACTTC.

The CDR3 sequence: CASSVEPGQGLLYF. The CDR3 coding sequence is TGTGCCAGCAGTGTTGAACCGGGACAGGGCCTCCTGTACTTC. This chain links TRBV6-4 with TRBJ2-7; 9 bases are shared with TRBD1. The CDR3 contains 14 residues. Looked up from germline, CDR1 is MRHNA and CDR2 is SNTAGT. Losses at the gene ends were 4 bases for V and 12 bases for J; bases not matched to a gene: 13.

This clonotype turned up a few times. The J gene is TRBJ1-6, the V gene TRBV20-1; no clear D gene. The CDR3 length is 16 residues. In germline, CDR1 is DFQATT, CDR2 SNEGSKA (reference sequence). V was pared by 0 bases and J by 0 bases, with 9 bases between. CDR3: CSAREFGSSYNSPLHF. In DNA, the CDR3 is TGCAGTGCTAGAGAATTTGGGAGCTCCTATAATTCACCCCTCCACTTT.

The J gene is TRBJ2-5, the V gene TRBV27, with 15 nucleotides matching TRBD2. V shed 6 bases, J shed 3 bases, and the junction held 14 bases outside the gene matches. Germline V gene data show CDR1 as MNHEY and CDR2 as SMNVEV (reference sequence). CDR3 length: 19 amino acids. DNA for the CDR3: TGTGCCAGCAGCAAAAGGACTAGCGGGGGGGTGGGGCGAAAAGAGACCCAGTACTTC. This sequence encodes CASSKRTSGGVGRKETQYF.

This clonotype came up a few times. V usage is TRBV27 and J usage is TRBJ2-7, with no clear D. The CDR3 length is 14 residues. Trimming removed 2 bases at V and 1 base at J, with 9 bases between. The germline V gene encodes CDR1 MNHEY and CDR2 SMNVEV (reference sequence). CDR3 bases: TGTGCCAGCAGTTTACGGTCCAAATCCTACGAGCAGTACTTC. Protein: CASSLRSKSYEQYF.

This clonotype was recorded a few times. This sequence joins TRBV6-1 and TRBJ2-7; the match to TRBD1 covers 8 bases. CDR3 length: 13 amino acids. Germline CDR1 reads MNHNS; CDR2 reads SASEGT. V dropped 6 bases and J dropped 6; count of bases not matched to a gene: 7. DNA for the CDR3: TGTGCCAGCAGCCCTGACAGGGGAGGCGAGCAGTACTTC. Its protein is CASSPDRGGEQYF.

This clonotype was picked up a small number of times. The chain has TRBV12-3 or TRBV12-4 and TRBJ1-1; D is unclear. With 1 base removed from V and 3 bases from J, the gap between germline ends came to 0 bases. The CDR3 totals 11 residues. The CDR3 region is CASSLDTEAFF. The CDR3, as DNA: TGTGCCAGCAGTTTAGACACTGAAGCTTTCTTT.

The CDR3 protein is CAWRDNRGSGRKQYF. CDR3 DNA: TGTGCCTGGAGGGATAACAGGGGTAGTGGGAGGAAGCAGTACTTC. This chain joins TRBV30 and TRBJ2-7; D may be TRBD1 (7 bases). This CDR3 region has 15 residues. Germline loops: CDR1 GTSNPN, CDR2 SVGIG (reference sequence). Trimming stripped 3 bases from V and 8 bases from J, with 23 bases between. The full variable domain, its missing parts supplied by reference TRBV30 and TRBJ2-7, is SQTIHQWPATLVQPVGSPLSLECTVEGTSNPNLYWYRQAAGRGLQLLFYSVGIGQISSEVPQNLSASRPQDRQFILSSKKLLLSDSGFYLCAWRDNRGSGRKQYFGPGTRLTVT.

This chain links TRBV2 with TRBJ2-5; tentative D call: TRBD1 (5 bases). The germline V gene has CDR1 SNHLY and CDR2 FYNNEI. V was shortened by 6 bases and J by 4 bases, with 18 bases between the two germline ends. The CDR3 runs to 15 residues. For the CDR3, the DNA is TGTGCCAGCAGCCCTGACAGCGCCGATGGAGAGACCCAGTACTTC. Translated: CASSPDSADGETQYF. Variable domain in full (rest from reference TRBV2 and TRBJ2-5): EPEVTQTPSHQVTQMGQEVILRCVPISNHLYFYWYRQILGQKVEFLVSFYNNEISEKSEIFDDQFSVERPDGSNFTLKIRSTKLEDSAMYFCASSPDSADGETQYFGPGTRLLVL.

This clonotype was counted only a few times. The V gene is TRBV6-1, the J gene TRBJ1-2, with 12 bases fitting TRBD1. The CDR3 extends over 14 amino acids. The germline V gene encodes CDR1 MNHNS and CDR2 SASEGT. The V and J ends lost 7 bases and 5 bases, in that order; junction bases with no gene match: 5. The CDR3 loop reads CASMGTGGDYGYTF. The CDR3 DNA reads as TGTGCCAGCATGGGGACAGGGGGCGATTATGGCTACACCTTC.